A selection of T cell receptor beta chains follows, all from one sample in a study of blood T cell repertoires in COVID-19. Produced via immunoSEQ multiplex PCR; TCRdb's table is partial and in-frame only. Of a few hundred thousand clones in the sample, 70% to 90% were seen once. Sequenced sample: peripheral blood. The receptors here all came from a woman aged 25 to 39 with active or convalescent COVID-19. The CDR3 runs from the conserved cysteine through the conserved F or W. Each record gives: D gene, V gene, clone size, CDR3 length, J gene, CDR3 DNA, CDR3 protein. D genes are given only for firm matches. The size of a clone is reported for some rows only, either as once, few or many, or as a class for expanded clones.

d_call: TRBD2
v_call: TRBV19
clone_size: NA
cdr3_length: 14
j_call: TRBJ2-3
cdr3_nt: TGTGCCAGTAGTCCCCGGGGGGGCACAGATACGCAGTATTTT
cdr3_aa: CASSPRGGTDTQYF

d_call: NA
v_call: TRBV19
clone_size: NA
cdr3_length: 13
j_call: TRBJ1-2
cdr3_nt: TGTGCCAGTAGTATGAGGGCGGGCTATGGCTACACCTTC
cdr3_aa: CASSMRAGYGYTF

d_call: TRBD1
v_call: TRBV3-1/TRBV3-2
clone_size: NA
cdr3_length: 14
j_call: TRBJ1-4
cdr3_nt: TGTGCCAGCAGCCAAGAGGGACAGGGCCGGGAACTGTTTTTT
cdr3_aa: CASSQEGQGRELFF

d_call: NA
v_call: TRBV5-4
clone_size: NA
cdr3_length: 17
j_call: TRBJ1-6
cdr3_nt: TGTGCCAGCAGCTTGGGTCTCCGCCCGTCGAGGGATTCACCCCTCCACTTT
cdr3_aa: CASSLGLRPSRDSPLHF

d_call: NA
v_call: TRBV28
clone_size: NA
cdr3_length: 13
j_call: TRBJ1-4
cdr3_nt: TGTGCCAGCAGTTACGTCAGGGATGAAAAACTGTTTTTT
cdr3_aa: CASSYVRDEKLFF

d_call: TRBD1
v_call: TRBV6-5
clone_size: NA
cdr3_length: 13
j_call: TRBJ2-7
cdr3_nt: TGTGCCAGCAACCGGGACAGTTCCTACGAGCAGTACTTC
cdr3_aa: CASNRDSSYEQYF

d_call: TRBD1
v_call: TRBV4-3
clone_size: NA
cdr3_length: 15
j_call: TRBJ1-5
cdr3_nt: TGCGCCAGCAGCCAAGATAGGACAGGGGATCAGCCCCAGCATTTT
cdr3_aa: CASSQDRTGDQPQHF

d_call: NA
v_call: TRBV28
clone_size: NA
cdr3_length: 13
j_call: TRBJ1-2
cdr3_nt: TGTGCCGCCAGCGGTCCCGTATACTATGGCTACACCTTC
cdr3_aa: CAASGPVYYGYTF

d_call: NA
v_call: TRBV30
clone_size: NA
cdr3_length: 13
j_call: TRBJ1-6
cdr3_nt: TGTGCCTGGACGCGACAGTATAATTCACCCCTCCACTTT
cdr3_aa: CAWTRQYNSPLHF

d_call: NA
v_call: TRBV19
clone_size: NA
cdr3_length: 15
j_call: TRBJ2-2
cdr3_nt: TGTGCCAGTAGTGCAAACAGGAAGGACACCGGGGAGCTGTTTTTT
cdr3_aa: CASSANRKDTGELFF

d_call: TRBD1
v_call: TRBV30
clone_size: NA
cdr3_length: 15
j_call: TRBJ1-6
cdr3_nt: TGTGCCTGGAGTGCCAGGGGGCCCTATAATTCACCCCTCCACTTT
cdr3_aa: CAWSARGPYNSPLHF

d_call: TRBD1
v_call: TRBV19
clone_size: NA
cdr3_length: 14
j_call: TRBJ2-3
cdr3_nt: TGTGCCAGTAGTCCCCAGGGGGGCACAGATACGCAGTATTTT
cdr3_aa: CASSPQGGTDTQYF

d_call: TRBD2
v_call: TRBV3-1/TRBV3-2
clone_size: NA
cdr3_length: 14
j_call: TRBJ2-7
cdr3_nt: TGTGCCAGCAGCCGGACTAGCGGTTCCTACGAGCAGTACTTC
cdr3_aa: CASSRTSGSYEQYF

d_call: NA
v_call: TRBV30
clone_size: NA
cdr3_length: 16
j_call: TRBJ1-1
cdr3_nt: TGTGCCTGGAGCGGCTTAGGGGGTGCCATGAACACTGAAGCTTTCTTT
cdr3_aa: CAWSGLGGAMNTEAFF

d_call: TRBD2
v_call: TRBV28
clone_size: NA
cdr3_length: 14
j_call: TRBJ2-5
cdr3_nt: TGTGCCAGCAAATTAGCGGGGAGCAAAGAGACCCAGTACTTC
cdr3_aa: CASKLAGSKETQYF

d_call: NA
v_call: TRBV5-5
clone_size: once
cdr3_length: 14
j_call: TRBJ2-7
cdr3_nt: TGTGCCAGCAGCTTGGTTGTGGGGGGATACGAGCAGTACTTC
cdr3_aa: CASSLVVGGYEQYF

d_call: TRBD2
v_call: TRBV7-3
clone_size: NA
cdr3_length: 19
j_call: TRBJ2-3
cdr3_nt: TGTGCCAGCAGCTTATACGGTCTAGCGGGGGCCACCCGCACAGATACGCAGTATTTT
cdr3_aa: CASSLYGLAGATRTDTQYF

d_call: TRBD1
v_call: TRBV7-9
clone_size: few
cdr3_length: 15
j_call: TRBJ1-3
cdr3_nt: TGTGCCAGCAGCTTGACAGGGGGCTTTGGAAACACCATATATTTT
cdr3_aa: CASSLTGGFGNTIYF

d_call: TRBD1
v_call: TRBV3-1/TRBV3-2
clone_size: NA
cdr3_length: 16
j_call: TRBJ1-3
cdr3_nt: TGTGCCAGCAGCCCAAAGACAGGGAGCTCTGGAAACACCATATATTTT
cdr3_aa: CASSPKTGSSGNTIYF